The 16 T cell receptor beta chains presented below share a single source sample, sequenced in a study of T-cell memory formation after mild COVID-19. TCRdb independently ran MiXCR on the 5' RACE reads; one entry per CDR3 protein. Here the sample spans 110,000 or so distinct CDR3 sequences, 20% to 25% being singletons. Sequencing was done on a sample of PBMCs or a T cell subset sorted from them (not recorded which). The receptors here all came from a man younger than 35 who had mild COVID-19 (a few samples of this study predate the infection). Cell type and time point are not known.

This clonotype has a single count. A read error is possible here, since a much larger clone lies one base away. The CDR3 DNA is TGTGCCTGCAGCTTAGTTGGCGGGGAGCTGTTTTTT. Amino acids: CACSLVGGELFF. The rearrangement links TRBV11-2 to TRBJ2-2, with D unclear. The CDR3 runs to 12 residues. The germline V gene encodes CDR1 SGHAT and CDR2 FQNNGV.

This clonotype was counted only a few times. J is TRBJ2-7 and V is TRBV6-5; maybe TRBD1 (6 bases). This CDR3 has 15 residues. V dropped 2 bases and J dropped 6 bases, with 17 bases sitting between them. From germline, CDR1 is MNHEY and CDR2 SVGAGI. CDR3 nucleotides: TGTGCCAGCAGTTACGTAGGGACAAGGTATCTCGAGCAGTACTTC. It translates to CASSYVGTRYLEQYF.

V gene TRBV9 combines with J gene TRBJ2-1; maybe TRBD2 (7 bases). Trimming pared 0 bases from V and 2 bases from J, leaving 9 bases between. CDR1 is SGDLS, CDR2 YYNGEE, per germline. CDR3 length: 15 residues. This chain's CDR3 is CASSVGGGAYNEQFF. As DNA, the CDR3 is TGTGCCAGCAGCGTAGGCGGGGGCGCCTACAATGAGCAGTTCTTC.

This clonotype was seen a few times. The chain recombines TRBV19 with TRBJ2-6, with D unclear. Germline CDR1 LNHDA, CDR2 SQIVND (reference sequence). The CDR3 has 13 residues. Trimming pared 6 bases from V and 0 bases from J, leaving 3 bases between. Here the CDR3 reads CASRYSGANVLTF. CDR3 nucleotide sequence: TGTGCCAGTAGGTACTCTGGGGCCAACGTCCTGACTTTC.

The chain is built from TRBV6-5 and TRBJ2-3, with TRBD2 identical over 8 bases. The V segment lost 0 bases and the J segment 2 bases; nucleotides outside the gene matches: 4. The CDR3 has 16 amino acids. CDR1 and CDR2 from the germline V gene are MNHEY and SVGAGI. DNA for the CDR3: TGTGCCAGCAGTTACTCCGGAGCGGGGGCCACAGATACGCAGTATTTT. Translation gives CASSYSGAGATDTQYF.

This clonotype was detected a few times. The V call is TRBV19, the J call TRBJ2-7; 11 bases line up with TRBD1. Trimming at V came to 6 bases and at J to 4 bases, leaving 8 bases not matched to a gene. There are 15 residues in the CDR3. The germline CDR1 and CDR2 sequences are LNHDA and SQIVND (reference sequence). The CDR3 here is CASSPDRGREYEQYF. In nucleotides, the CDR3 is TGTGCCAGTAGCCCGGACAGGGGGCGAGAGTACGAGCAGTACTTC.

The rearrangement links TRBV27 to TRBJ1-2; D unresolved. CDR3 length: 14 residues. Germline V gives CDR1 MNHEY, CDR2 SMNVEV (reference sequence). V was clipped by 5 bases and J by 4 bases, with 14 bases between them. In DNA, the CDR3 is TGTGCCAGCAGTCCCCGGGGAAGGACCTATGGCTACACCTTC. Its protein is CASSPRGRTYGYTF.

In this sample, this clonotype turned up a few times. The chain links TRBV12-3 or TRBV12-4 to TRBJ2-1; a possible D gene is TRBD2 (6 bases). V shed 6 bases and J shed 4 bases, with 16 bases lying between them. The CDR3 totals 15 residues. The CDR3 here is CASRPGLLDYNEQFF. The CDR3 DNA reads as TGTGCCAGCAGACCGGGACTCCTAGATTACAATGAGCAGTTCTTC.

This clonotype was found a few times. The chain has TRBV10-3 and TRBJ1-5; TRBD1 matches 8 bases. Germline assignment: CDR1 ENHRY and CDR2 SYGVKD. The CDR3 runs to 16 residues. V shed 1 base, J shed 2 bases, and the junction held 4 bases outside the gene matches. In DNA, the CDR3 is TGTGCCATCAGTGAGTTACAGGGGGAAGGCAATCAGCCCCAGCATTTT. It codes for CAISELQGEGNQPQHF.

The chain is built from TRBV29-1 and TRBJ2-7; 8 bases map to TRBD2. The CDR3 spans 11 residues. Germline lookup yields CDR1 SQVTM and CDR2 ANQGSEA. J lost 9 bases, V lost 5 bases, and 6 bases had no gene match. This CDR3 reads CSVPGLAGQYF. CDR3 nucleotides: TGCAGCGTTCCTGGACTAGCTGGGCAGTACTTC.

This clonotype was detected once. The V and J genes are TRBV24-1 and TRBJ2-3; D is possibly TRBD2 (5 bases). V lost 7 bases and J lost 6, with 10 bases in between. Germline V CDR1 and CDR2: KGHDR, SFDVKD. There are 12 residues in the CDR3. CDR3 sequence reads: CATRDRGDTQYF. The CDR3 DNA sequence: TGTGCCACCAGGGACCGCGGGGATACGCAGTATTTT.

This clonotype was observed a few times. The CDR3 loop is CASSQLTGGNTEAFF. The CDR3 nucleotides read TGCGCCAGCAGCCAACTGACAGGGGGGAACACTGAAGCTTTCTTT. V gene TRBV4-1 combines with J gene TRBJ1-1, with 9 bases matching TRBD1. Germline CDR1 MGHRA, CDR2 YSYEKL. The CDR3 sequence is 15 residues long. V lost 2 bases to trimming and J lost 1 base; unmatched junction nucleotides: 2.

The chain links TRBV3-1 to TRBJ1-1; 8 positions match TRBD1. The CDR3 sequence is 17 residues long. Germline V gene lookup returns CDR1 LGHDT and CDR2 YNNKEL (reference sequence). V trimming: 4 bases; J trimming: 0 bases; junction bases outside the gene matches: 10. The CDR3 loop is CASSPKAYRGLNTEAFF. The CDR3 DNA reads as TGTGCCAGCAGCCCAAAGGCATACAGGGGGTTGAACACTGAAGCTTTCTTT.

This clonotype was seen more than once but under ten times. This chain connects TRBV4-3 to TRBJ2-1; a weak D match, TRBD2 (6 bases). The CDR3 runs 15 residues. The V end lost 2 bases, the J end lost 4 bases, and 12 bases lay between the germline ends. Germline CDR1 reads LGHNA; CDR2 reads YSLEER. CDR3 nucleotides: TGCGCCAGCAGCCAATGGGATAGCGGATACAATGAGCAGTTCTTC. Amino acid sequence: CASSQWDSGYNEQFF.

This clonotype has a handful of counts. The chain has TRBV27 and TRBJ2-5, with a weak D call TRBD1 (6 bases). Trimming took 5 bases from V and 4 from J, leaving 11 bases between them. Germline CDR1 reads MNHEY; CDR2 reads SMNVEV (reference sequence). The CDR3 has 13 amino acids. The CDR3 nucleotides read TGTGCCAGCAGTGGGGGCTGGGGAGAGACCCAGTACTTC. It translates to CASSGGWGETQYF.

The chain combines TRBV6-2 or TRBV6-3 with TRBJ2-7; 10 bases fit TRBD2. CDR1 and CDR2 (germline): MNHEY, SVGEGT. Trimming took 6 bases from V and 2 from J; bases not matched to a gene: 4. This CDR3 has 14 residues. The CDR3 DNA reads as TGTGCCAGCAGGAGACTAGCGGGCCCCTACGAGCAGTACGTC. Protein: CASRRLAGPYEQYV.